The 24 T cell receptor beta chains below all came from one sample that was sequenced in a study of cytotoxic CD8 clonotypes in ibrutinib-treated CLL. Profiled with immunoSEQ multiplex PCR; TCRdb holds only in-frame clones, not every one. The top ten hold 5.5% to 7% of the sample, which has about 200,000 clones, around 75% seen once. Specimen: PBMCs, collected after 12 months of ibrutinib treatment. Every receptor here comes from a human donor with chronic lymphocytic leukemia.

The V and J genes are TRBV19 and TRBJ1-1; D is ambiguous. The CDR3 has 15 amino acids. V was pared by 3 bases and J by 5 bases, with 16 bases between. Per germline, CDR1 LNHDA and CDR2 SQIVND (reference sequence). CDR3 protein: CASSMEGGRLTEAFF. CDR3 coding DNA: TGTGCCAGTAGTATGGAGGGAGGGCGGTTGACTGAAGCTTTCTTT. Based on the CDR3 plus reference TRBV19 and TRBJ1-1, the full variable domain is DGGITQSPKYLFRKEGQNVTLSCEQNLNHDAMYWYRQDPGQGLRLIYYSQIVNDFQKGDIAEGYSVSREKKESFPLTVTSAQKNPTAFYLCASSMEGGRLTEAFFGQGTRLTVV.

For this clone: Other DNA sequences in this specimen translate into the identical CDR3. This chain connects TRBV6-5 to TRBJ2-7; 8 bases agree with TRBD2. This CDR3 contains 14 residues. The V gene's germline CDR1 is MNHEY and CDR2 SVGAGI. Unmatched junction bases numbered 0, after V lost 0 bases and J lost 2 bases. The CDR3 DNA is TGTGCCAGCAGTTACTCGCGGGGGGCCTACGAGCAGTACTTC. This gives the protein CASSYSRGAYEQYF.

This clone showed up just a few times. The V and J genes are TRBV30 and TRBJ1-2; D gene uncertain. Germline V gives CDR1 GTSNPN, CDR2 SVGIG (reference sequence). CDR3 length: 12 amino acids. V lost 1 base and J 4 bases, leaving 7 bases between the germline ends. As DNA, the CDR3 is TGTGCCTGGAGTGGAAAAGCCTATGGCTACACCTTC. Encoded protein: CAWSGKAYGYTF.

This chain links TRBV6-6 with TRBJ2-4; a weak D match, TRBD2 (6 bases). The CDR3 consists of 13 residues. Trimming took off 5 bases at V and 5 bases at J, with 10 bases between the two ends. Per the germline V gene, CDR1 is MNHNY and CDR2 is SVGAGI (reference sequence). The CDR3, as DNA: TGTGCCAGCAGTCTCAGGGAGGAAAACATTCAGTACTTC. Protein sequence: CASSLREENIQYF.

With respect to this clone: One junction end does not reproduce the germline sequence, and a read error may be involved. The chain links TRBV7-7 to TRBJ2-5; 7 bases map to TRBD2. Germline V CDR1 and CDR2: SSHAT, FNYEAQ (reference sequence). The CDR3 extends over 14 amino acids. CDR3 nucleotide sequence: TGTGCTAGCAGCCCTGGGACTATCGGGGAGACCCAGTACTTC. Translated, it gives CASSPGTIGETQYF.

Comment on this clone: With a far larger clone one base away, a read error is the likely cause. The DNA for the CDR3 is TGCGCCAGCAGCTTGGACACATACAATCAGCCCCAGCATTTT. Its protein product is CASSLDTYNQPQHF. J is TRBJ1-5 and V is TRBV5-1, with D uncertain. The ends were cut back, 0 bases at V and 3 bases at J, with 7 bases in the middle. CDR1 and CDR2 from the germline V gene are SGHRS and YFSETQ. The CDR3 sequence is 14 residues long.

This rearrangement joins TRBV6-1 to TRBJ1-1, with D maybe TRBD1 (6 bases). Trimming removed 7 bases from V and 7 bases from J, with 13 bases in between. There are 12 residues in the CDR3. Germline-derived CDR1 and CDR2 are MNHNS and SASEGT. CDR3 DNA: TGTGCCAGCACGGCGCGAGGGGGTGAAGCTTTCTTT. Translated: CASTARGGEAFF.

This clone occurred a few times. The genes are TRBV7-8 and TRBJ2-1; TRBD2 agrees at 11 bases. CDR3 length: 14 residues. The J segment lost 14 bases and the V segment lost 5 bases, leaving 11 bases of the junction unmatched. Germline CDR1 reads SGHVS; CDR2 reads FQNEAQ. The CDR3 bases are TGTGCCAGCAGCAGAGGGACTAGCGGAGCCGGCAAGTTCTTC. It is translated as CASSRGTSGAGKFF.

CDR3 sequence (DNA): TGTGCCAGCAGCCCCCCGGCCCGGGAGACCCAGTACTTC. Encoded protein: CASSPPARETQYF. V and J are TRBV6-5 and TRBJ2-5; D gene ambiguous. The CDR3 length is 13 residues. Trimming removed 6 bases from V and 5 bases from J, with 13 bases in between. CDR1 and CDR2 from the germline V gene are MNHEY and SVGAGI.

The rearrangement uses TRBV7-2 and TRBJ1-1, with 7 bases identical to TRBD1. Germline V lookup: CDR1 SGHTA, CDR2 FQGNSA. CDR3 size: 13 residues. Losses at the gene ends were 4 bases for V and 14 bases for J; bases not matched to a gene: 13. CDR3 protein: CASSSARDSQIFF. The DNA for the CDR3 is TGTGCCAGCAGCTCAGCCCGGGACAGCCAAATATTCTTT.

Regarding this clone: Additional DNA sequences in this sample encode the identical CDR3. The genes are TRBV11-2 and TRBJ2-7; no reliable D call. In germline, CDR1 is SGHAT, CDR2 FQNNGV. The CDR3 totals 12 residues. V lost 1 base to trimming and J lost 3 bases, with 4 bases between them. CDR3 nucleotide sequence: TGTGCCAGCAGCTTAGGGAGCTACGAGCAGTACTTC. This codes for CASSLGSYEQYF.

For the CDR3, the DNA is TGTGCCAGCAGCCAAACCCGGGACAGACAAGAGACCCAGTACTTC. Protein: CASSQTRDRQETQYF. The chain is built from TRBV4-2 and TRBJ2-5, with TRBD1 matching over 7 bases. The germline V gene encodes CDR1 LGHNA and CDR2 YNFKEQ. The CDR3 length is 15 residues. V trimming: 2 bases; J trimming: 2 bases; junction bases outside the gene matches: 5.

The DNA of the CDR3 is TGCAGCCCCGAAATGGGGGGGAACACTGAAGCTTTCTTT. Its translation is CSPEMGGNTEAFF. The V and J genes are TRBV29-1 and TRBJ1-1, with D possibly TRBD1 on 5 matching bases. Per the germline V gene, CDR1 is SQVTM and CDR2 is ANQGSEA. The CDR3 length is 13 residues. With 8 bases removed from V and 1 base from J, the gap between germline ends came to 14 bases.

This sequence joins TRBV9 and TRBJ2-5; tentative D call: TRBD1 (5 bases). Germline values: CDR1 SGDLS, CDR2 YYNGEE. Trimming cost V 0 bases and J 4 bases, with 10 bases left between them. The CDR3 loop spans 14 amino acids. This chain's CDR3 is CASSVDPQGETQYF. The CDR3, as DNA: TGTGCCAGCAGCGTAGATCCCCAGGGAGAGACCCAGTACTTC. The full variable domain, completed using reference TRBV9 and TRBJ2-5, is DSGVTQTPKHLITATGQRVTLRCSPRSGDLSVYWYQQSLDQGLQFLIQYYNGEERAKGNILERFSAQQFPDLHSELNLSSLELGDSALYFCASSVDPQGETQYFGPGTRLLVL.

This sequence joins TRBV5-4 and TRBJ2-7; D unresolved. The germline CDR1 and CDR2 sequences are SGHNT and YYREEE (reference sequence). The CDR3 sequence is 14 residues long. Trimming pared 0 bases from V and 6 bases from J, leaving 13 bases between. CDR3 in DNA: TGTGCCAGCAGCTTGGCCGGGTCCCGTCGCGAGCAGTACTTC. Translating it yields CASSLAGSRREQYF.

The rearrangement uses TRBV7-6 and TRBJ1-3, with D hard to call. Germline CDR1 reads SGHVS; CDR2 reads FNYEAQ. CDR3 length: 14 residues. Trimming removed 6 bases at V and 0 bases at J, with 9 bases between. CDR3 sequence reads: CASSRNPSGNTIYF. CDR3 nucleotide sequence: TGTGCCAGCAGTAGAAACCCCTCTGGAAACACCATATATTTT.

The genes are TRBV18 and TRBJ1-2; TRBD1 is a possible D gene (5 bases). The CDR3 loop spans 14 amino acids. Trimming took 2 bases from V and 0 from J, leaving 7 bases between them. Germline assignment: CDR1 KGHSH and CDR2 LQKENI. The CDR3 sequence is CASSPETANYGYTF. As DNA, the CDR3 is TGTGCCAGCTCACCAGAGACAGCTAACTATGGCTACACCTTC.

CDR3 coding DNA: TGCGCCAGCAGCCAAGATTTCTTACGGGAGCAGTACTTC. This codes for CASSQDFLREQYF. This rearrangement joins TRBV4-3 to TRBJ2-7; D is unresolved. Germline CDR1 reads LGHNA; CDR2 reads YSLEER. V was pared by 0 bases and J by 7 bases, with 10 bases between. The CDR3 runs 13 residues.

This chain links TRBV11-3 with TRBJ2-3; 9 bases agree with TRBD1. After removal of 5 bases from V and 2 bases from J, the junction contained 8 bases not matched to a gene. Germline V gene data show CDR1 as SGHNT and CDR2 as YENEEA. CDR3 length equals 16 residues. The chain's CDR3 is CASSPGQGRATDTQYF. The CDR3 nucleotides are TGTGCCAGCAGCCCAGGACAGGGGAGAGCCACAGATACGCAGTATTTT.

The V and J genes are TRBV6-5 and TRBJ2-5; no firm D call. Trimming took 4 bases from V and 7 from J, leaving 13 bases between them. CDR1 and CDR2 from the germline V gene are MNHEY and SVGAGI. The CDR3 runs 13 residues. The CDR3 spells CASSFQHSGTQYF. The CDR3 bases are TGTGCCAGCAGTTTCCAACATTCAGGGACCCAGTACTTC.

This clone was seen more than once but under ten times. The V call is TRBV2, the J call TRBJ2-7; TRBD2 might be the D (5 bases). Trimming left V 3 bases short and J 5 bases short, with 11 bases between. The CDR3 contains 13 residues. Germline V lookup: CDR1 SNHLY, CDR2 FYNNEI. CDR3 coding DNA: TGTGCCAGCAGTGACGGGGTCCGCAACGAGCAGTACTTC. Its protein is CASSDGVRNEQYF.

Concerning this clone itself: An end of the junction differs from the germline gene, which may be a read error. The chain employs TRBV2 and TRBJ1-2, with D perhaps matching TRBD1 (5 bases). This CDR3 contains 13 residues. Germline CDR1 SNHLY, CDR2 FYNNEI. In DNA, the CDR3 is TGTGCCAGCAGTGAATGGCAGGGAGCAGCCTTATCCTTC. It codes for CASSEWQGAALSF.

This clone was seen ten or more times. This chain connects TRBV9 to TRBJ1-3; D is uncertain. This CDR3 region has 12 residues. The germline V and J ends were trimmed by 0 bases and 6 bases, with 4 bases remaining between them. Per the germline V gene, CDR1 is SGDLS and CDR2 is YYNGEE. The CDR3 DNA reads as TGTGCCAGCAGCGTAGACGAAAACACCATATATTTT. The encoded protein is CASSVDENTIYF.

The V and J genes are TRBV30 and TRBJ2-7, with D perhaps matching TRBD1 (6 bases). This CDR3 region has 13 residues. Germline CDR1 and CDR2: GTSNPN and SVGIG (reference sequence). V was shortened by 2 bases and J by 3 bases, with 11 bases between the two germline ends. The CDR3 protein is CAWSKGELYEQYF. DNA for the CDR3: TGTGCCTGGAGTAAGGGGGAGCTCTACGAGCAGTACTTC.